These 30 T cell receptor beta chains were all obtained from the same sample, sequenced in a study of blood T cells in healthy people across ages. The second PCR ran 7 to 11 cycles with a sample-barcoded 5' primer and J-beta primers. TCRdb analysed the 5' RACE reads with MiXCR anew, one entry per CDR3 protein. This table has hundreds of thousands of distinct CDR3 sequences, roughly 56% appearing once. Sequenced material: blood. These receptors all come from a man in his forties in good health.

The rearrangement links TRBV20-1 to TRBJ1-4; D gene uncertain. Trimming took 5 bases from V and 5 from J, leaving 6 bases between them. The CDR3 totals 11 residues. Germline CDR1 is DFQATT and CDR2 is SNEGSKA (reference sequence). The CDR3 DNA is TGCAGTGCTCTCAAAAATGAAAAACTGTTTTTT. Its translation is CSALKNEKLFF.

CDR3 DNA: TGCAGTGCACCTCGCTTGGGGGGGGTGAACTATGGCTACACCTTC. As protein: CSAPRLGGVNYGYTF. This chain joins TRBV20-1 and TRBJ1-2, with D possibly TRBD1 on 5 matching bases. The CDR3 is 15 amino acids. V was clipped by 6 bases and J by 2 bases, with 19 bases between them. CDR1 and CDR2 from the germline V gene are DFQATT and SNEGSKA (reference sequence).

This chain connects TRBV29-1 to TRBJ2-5, with D maybe TRBD1 (5 bases). The CDR3 covers 12 residues. V shed 7 bases and J shed 0 bases, with 9 bases lying between them. Germline CDR1 is SQVTM and CDR2 is ANQGSEA. The CDR3 DNA sequence: TGCAGCGCCCGACAGAACCAAGAGACCCAGTACTTC. Protein sequence: CSARQNQETQYF. The whole variable domain, filled in from reference TRBV29-1 and TRBJ2-5, reads SAVISQKPSRDICQRGTSLTIQCQVDSQVTMMFWYRQQPGQSLTLIATANQGSEATYESGFVIDKFPISRPNLTFSTLTVSNMSPEDSSIYLCSARQNQETQYFGPGTRLLVL.

The V call is TRBV7-3, the J call TRBJ2-1; a weak D match, TRBD2 (6 bases). Trimming took off 2 bases at V and 3 bases at J, with 11 bases between the two ends. The CDR3 totals 15 residues. Looked up from germline, CDR1 is SGHTA and CDR2 is FQGTGA. CDR3 loop: CASSLRDSDYNEQFF. Written as DNA, the CDR3 is TGTGCCAGCAGCTTACGGGACTCCGACTACAATGAGCAGTTCTTC.

The chain combines TRBV9 with TRBJ2-7, with a tentative D call TRBD2 (6 bases). Deletions cut 1 base from V and 1 base from J, with 15 bases between. The germline CDR1 and CDR2 sequences are SGDLS and YYNGEE. The CDR3 consists of 16 residues. CDR3 protein: CASSVSSEGPSYEQYF. Here the CDR3 DNA reads TGTGCCAGCAGCGTATCATCGGAGGGCCCGTCCTACGAGCAGTACTTC. The whole variable domain, remainder taken from reference TRBV9 and TRBJ2-7, is DSGVTQTPKHLITATGQRVTLRCSPRSGDLSVYWYQQSLDQGLQFLIQYYNGEERAKGNILERFSAQQFPDLHSELNLSSLELGDSALYFCASSVSSEGPSYEQYFGPGTRLTVT.

This clonotype was observed a handful of times. This chain joins TRBV29-1 and TRBJ2-1, with TRBD1 matching 7 bases. The CDR3 has 14 amino acids. Germline CDR1 and CDR2: SQVTM and ANQGSEA. Trimming cost V 6 bases and J 4 bases; bases outside gene matches: 9. CDR3 nucleotide sequence: TGCAGCGTGATCACAGGGGACCCTTACAATGAGCAGTTCTTC. It yields the protein CSVITGDPYNEQFF.

The chain combines TRBV6-1 with TRBJ2-1, with D perhaps being TRBD1 or TRBD2 (6 bases each). Trimming left V 3 bases short and J 1 base short, with 13 bases between. Germline V CDR1 and CDR2: MNHNS, SASEGT. The CDR3 spans 16 residues. DNA for the CDR3: TGTGCCAGCAGTGACCCCCGGGGGCCATCCTACAATGAGCAGTTCTTC. It specifies CASSDPRGPSYNEQFF.

The chain carries TRBV11-1 and TRBJ1-1, with D unclear. The CDR3 covers 15 residues. Deletions cut 1 base from V and 1 base from J, with 10 bases between. The germline gives CDR1 SGHAT, CDR2 FQDESV (reference sequence). In DNA, the CDR3 is TGTGCCAGCAGCTTAGTACTGCAGCAGAACACTGAAGCTTTCTTT. Translation gives CASSLVLQQNTEAFF.

Only a few counts were recorded for this clonotype. This chain uses TRBV5-1 with TRBJ2-1, with D tentatively TRBD2 (5 bases). Looked up from germline, CDR1 is SGHRS and CDR2 is YFSETQ. V was shortened by 0 bases and J by 6 bases, with 7 bases between the two germline ends. CDR3 length: 13 residues. In nucleotides, the CDR3 is TGCGCCAGCAGCTTGGGGACTCTCAATGAGCAGTTCTTC. Translated, it gives CASSLGTLNEQFF.

The chain has TRBV28 and TRBJ2-1; TRBD1 might be the D (6 bases). CDR1 and CDR2 (germline): MDHEN, SYDVKM. The CDR3 has 12 amino acids. V dropped 7 bases and J dropped 9 bases, with 13 bases sitting between them. CDR3 region: CASTLGGSEQFF. In DNA, the CDR3 is TGTGCCAGCACCCTTGGGGGCAGTGAGCAGTTCTTC.

This chain links TRBV9 with TRBJ2-1; D unclear. Germline-derived CDR1 and CDR2 are SGDLS and YYNGEE. Trimming took off 4 bases at V and 0 bases at J, with 11 bases between the two ends. The CDR3 extends over 15 amino acids. The CDR3 is CASSLSMSSYNEQFF. The CDR3 DNA is TGTGCCAGCAGCTTAAGTATGAGCTCCTACAATGAGCAGTTCTTC. Based on the CDR3 plus reference TRBV9 and TRBJ2-1, the full variable domain is DSGVTQTPKHLITATGQRVTLRCSPRSGDLSVYWYQQSLDQGLQFLIQYYNGEERAKGNILERFSAQQFPDLHSELNLSSLELGDSALYFCASSLSMSSYNEQFFGPGTRLTVL.

The rearrangement joins TRBV7-3 to TRBJ2-1; TRBD2 matches at 7 bases. The CDR3 is made up of 15 amino acids. With 2 bases clipped from V and 8 bases from J, the junction kept 9 bases outside the gene matches. Germline V gene data show CDR1 as SGHTA and CDR2 as FQGTGA. The CDR3: CASSLSSISGYEQFF. The CDR3 DNA sequence: TGTGCCAGCAGCTTATCATCGATTAGCGGGTATGAGCAGTTCTTC.

The V gene is TRBV4-2, the J gene TRBJ2-4; 10 nucleotides agree with TRBD2. Germline V lookup: CDR1 LGHNA, CDR2 YNFKEQ. V was pared by 0 bases and J by 7 bases, with 6 bases of the junction left unmatched. This CDR3 has 16 amino acids. The chain's CDR3 is CASSQEGDSGRNIQYF. CDR3 in DNA: TGTGCCAGCAGCCAAGAGGGGGATAGCGGGAGGAACATTCAGTACTTC.

This clonotype was detected only a few times. V gene TRBV10-3 combines with J gene TRBJ2-4, with 10 bases identical to TRBD1. CDR1 and CDR2 (germline): ENHRY, SYGVKD. The CDR3 has 17 residues. V lost 2 bases and J lost 4; bases outside the gene matches: 8. The DNA for the CDR3 is TGTGCCATCAGTGAGCTATTGACGGGACAGGGGAAAAACATTCAGTACTTC. Translating it yields CAISELLTGQGKNIQYF.

The chain employs TRBV20-1 and TRBJ2-7; D not resolved. The length of the CDR3 is 14 residues. The V and J ends lost 1 base and 2 bases respectively, with 12 bases between them. The germline gives CDR1 DFQATT, CDR2 SNEGSKA (reference sequence). Here the CDR3 DNA reads TGCAGTGCTAGAGTGACCGGTAACACCTACGAGCAGTACTTC. It translates to CSARVTGNTYEQYF.

The rearrangement joins TRBV9 to TRBJ2-3; D is unresolved. The V gene lost 4 bases and the J gene lost 1 base, with 13 bases spanning the gap. Germline V gene sequence: CDR1 SGDLS, CDR2 YYNGEE. The CDR3 loop spans 15 amino acids. The chain's CDR3 is CASSSPWLGTDTQYF. The CDR3 DNA reads TGTGCCAGCAGCTCCCCGTGGTTGGGCACAGATACGCAGTATTTT.

V is TRBV12-3 or TRBV12-4 and J is TRBJ2-1; TRBD2 matches 7 bases. The length of the CDR3 is 17 residues. V shed 3 bases, J shed 9 bases, and the junction held 17 bases outside the gene matches. The CDR3 sequence: CASSFKRLAEPGGEQFF. CDR3 DNA: TGTGCCAGCAGTTTTAAAAGGCTAGCGGAGCCTGGGGGTGAGCAGTTCTTC.

The chain joins TRBV7-2 to TRBJ2-7; 7 nucleotides agree with TRBD1. This CDR3 has 16 amino acids. Germline V gives CDR1 SGHTA, CDR2 FQGNSA. V lost 0 bases to trimming and J lost 3 bases; unmatched junction nucleotides: 8. Here the CDR3 reads CASSLAPPDRVYEQYF. CDR3 DNA sequence: TGTGCCAGCAGCTTAGCGCCCCCCGACAGGGTCTACGAGCAGTACTTC.

The chain is built from TRBV12-5 and TRBJ2-7; tentatively, D is TRBD1 or TRBD2 (5 bases each). V was trimmed by 0 bases and J by 3 bases, leaving 18 bases between them. Germline V gene data show CDR1 as LGHNT and CDR2 as FRNRAP. CDR3 size: 17 residues. CDR3 region: CASGLVLGLGRNYEQYF. CDR3 nucleotide sequence: TGTGCTAGTGGTTTGGTACTTGGTCTGGGACGCAACTACGAGCAGTACTTC.

This chain links TRBV15 with TRBJ1-4; TRBD1 is a possible D gene (5 bases). This CDR3 contains 15 residues. The V gene lost 1 base and the J gene lost 7 bases, with 13 bases spanning the gap. The germline V gene encodes CDR1 LNHNV and CDR2 YYDKDF (reference sequence). CDR3: CATSRVRGATEKLFF. The DNA of the CDR3 is TGTGCCACCAGCAGAGTGAGGGGCGCTACTGAAAAACTGTTTTTT.

The chain recombines TRBV28 with TRBJ2-4, with TRBD1 identical over 10 bases. TRBJ2-7 explains the end of the DNA better; the J call may be wrong. Germline CDR1 and CDR2: MDHEN and SYDVKM. The CDR3 has 17 amino acids. CDR3 nucleotides: TGTGCCAGCAGTTTATCGGGTCCGGGACAGGGGTCCTACGAGCAGTACTTC. Residues: CASSLSGPGQGSYEQYF.

The chain employs TRBV28 and TRBJ2-7, with TRBD2 matching over 10 bases. Germline V lookup: CDR1 MDHEN, CDR2 SYDVKM. The junction had 11 bases not matched to a gene; V was cut back by 8 bases and J by 7 bases. The CDR3 sequence is 14 residues long. The CDR3 protein is CASRAGGPYHEQYF. DNA for the CDR3: TGTGCCAGCCGAGCGGGGGGGCCATATCATGAGCAGTACTTC.

CDR3 sequence (DNA): TGTGCCAGCAGCCAAGTTAACCGCGACAATGAGCAGTTCTTC. Translating it yields CASSQVNRDNEQFF. The V and J genes are TRBV3-1 and TRBJ2-1; D not certain. CDR1 and CDR2 (germline): LGHDT, YNNKEL (reference sequence). The V gene lost 1 base and the J gene lost 5 bases, with 9 bases spanning the gap. CDR3 length: 14 residues.

The chain has TRBV6-1 and TRBJ1-1; possible D gene TRBD1, 5 bases. The V gene lost 3 bases and the J gene lost 3 bases, with 11 bases spanning the gap. CDR1 and CDR2 (germline): MNHNS, SASEGT. This CDR3 contains 14 residues. The CDR3 DNA is TGTGCCAGCAGTGATCAACAGGTGGACACTGAAGCTTTCTTT. Its protein is CASSDQQVDTEAFF.

The chain couples TRBV27 to TRBJ1-2; D is uncertain. There are 15 residues in the CDR3. V lost 4 bases, J lost 4 bases, and 16 bases lay in between. Germline V gene data show CDR1 as MNHEY and CDR2 as SMNVEV (reference sequence). CDR3 region: CASSSRAPRGYGYTF. The CDR3 DNA sequence: TGTGCCAGCAGTTCCCGGGCCCCACGGGGCTATGGCTACACCTTC.

This rearrangement joins TRBV29-1 to TRBJ2-7; 7 positions agree with TRBD1. The CDR3 extends over 12 amino acids. V lost 5 bases to trimming and J lost 5 bases; unmatched junction nucleotides: 6. Germline values: CDR1 SQVTM, CDR2 ANQGSEA. CDR3 protein: CSVRTGVDEQYF. In nucleotides, the CDR3 is TGCAGCGTTCGAACAGGGGTCGACGAGCAGTACTTC.

In this sample, this clonotype turned up a few times. The chain recombines TRBV5-1 with TRBJ2-2; D may match TRBD1 or TRBD2 (6 bases each). CDR1 is SGHRS, CDR2 YFSETQ, per germline. Trimming removed 1 base from V and 3 bases from J, with 10 bases in between. The CDR3 sequence is 15 residues long. Here the CDR3 DNA reads TGCGCCAGCAGCTTGACGGGGGCGTACACCGGGGAGCTGTTTTTT. Translation gives CASSLTGAYTGELFF.

This clonotype turned up a few times. A read error may explain this, as a much larger clone is one base away. CDR3 amino acids: CATSDPSGAGSYNEQYF. Here the CDR3 DNA reads TGTGCCACCAGTGACCCTTCCGGAGCAGGGTCCTACAATGAGCAGTACTTC. The rearrangement joins TRBV24-1 to TRBJ2-1; D perhaps matches TRBD1 (5 bases). Judging by the DNA end, TRBJ2-7 fits better; the J call may be wrong. The CDR3 is 17 residues long. Germline V gene sequence: CDR1 KGHDR, CDR2 SFDVKD.

This clonotype occurred a few times. V usage is TRBV5-1 and J usage is TRBJ1-1; TRBD1 is a possible D gene (5 bases). Germline V gene lookup returns CDR1 SGHRS and CDR2 YFSETQ. Trimming stripped 4 bases from V and 5 bases from J, with 15 bases between. This CDR3 is 14 amino acids long. This chain's CDR3 is CASSGGGGWTEAFF. The CDR3 DNA is TGCGCCAGCAGCGGGGGGGGAGGTTGGACTGAAGCTTTCTTT.

The chain has TRBV27 and TRBJ2-6; D is undetermined. Germline V lookup: CDR1 MNHEY, CDR2 SMNVEV (reference sequence). This CDR3 is 15 amino acids long. V was shortened by 3 bases and J by 2 bases, with 8 bases between the two germline ends. The CDR3 coding sequence is TGTGCCAGCAGTTTCCAGGACCCTGGGGCCAACGTCCTGACTTTC. Translated: CASSFQDPGANVLTF.